A single sample gave rise to the 30 T cell receptor beta chains below, sequenced in a study of T-cell reconstitution after alpha-beta-depleted transplantation in children. Preparing the TCRbeta library involved the use of unique molecular identifiers. Using its own MiXCR run on the PCR reads, TCRdb lists one record per CDR3 protein. Here the sample spans a few hundred thousand distinct CDR3 sequences, 27% being singletons. The sample was PBMCs, taken before TCRalphabeta/CD19-depleted stem cell transplant. The receptors come from a boy under two years old with Wiskott-Aldrich syndrome, due to receive a stem cell transplant.

This clonotype turned up a few times. J is TRBJ2-2 and V is TRBV11-2, with D possibly being TRBD1 or TRBD2 (7 bases each). Between the trimmed V and J ends, which lost 1 base and 4 bases, there was a span of 25 bases. CDR1 and CDR2 from the germline V gene are SGHAT and FQNNGV. The CDR3 extends over 20 amino acids. The CDR3 loop is CASSLGTGTAAPGGTGELFF. As DNA, the CDR3 is TGTGCCAGCAGCTTAGGGACCGGGACAGCTGCACCGGGGGGCACCGGGGAGCTGTTTTTT.

CDR3 loop: CASSFEGLNNEQFF. The CDR3 region has the DNA TGTGCCAGCAGTTTTGAGGGGCTCAACAATGAGCAGTTCTTC. The gene calls are TRBV12-3 or TRBV12-4 and TRBJ2-1; possibly TRBD1 or TRBD2 for D (5 bases each). V lost 3 bases and J lost 5, with 11 bases in between. This CDR3 spans 14 amino acids.

This clonotype appeared a few times. V and J are TRBV6-6 and TRBJ2-3; D unclear. Between the trimmed V and J ends, which lost 6 bases and 7 bases, there was a span of 14 bases. Looked up from germline, CDR1 is MNHNY and CDR2 is SVGAGI (reference sequence). This CDR3 has 13 residues. The CDR3 loop is CASRTGLSNTQYF. In nucleotides, the CDR3 is TGTGCCAGCAGGACGGGCTTATCGAATACGCAGTATTTT.

V usage is TRBV10-3 and J usage is TRBJ1-2; 7 positions match TRBD1. Germline assignment: CDR1 ENHRY and CDR2 SYGVKD. With V trimmed by 5 bases and J by 3 bases, 9 bases remained unmatched. This CDR3 spans 15 amino acids. As DNA, the CDR3 is TGTGCCATCAGTTGCGAACAGGGGTCGGACTATGGCTACACCTTC. Translating gives CAISCEQGSDYGYTF.

The chain combines TRBV4-2 with TRBJ2-2; D is ambiguous. The length of the CDR3 is 13 residues. The V end was cut by 5 bases, the J end by 2 bases, with 6 bases between. Per germline, CDR1 LGHNA and CDR2 YNFKEQ. CDR3 sequence reads: CASSVLNTGELFF. DNA of the CDR3: TGTGCCAGCAGCGTGCTCAACACCGGGGAGCTGTTTTTT.

This clonotype was seen more than once but under ten times. The chain carries TRBV15 and TRBJ1-4, with TRBD1 matching 7 bases. Germline CDR1 LNHNV, CDR2 YYDKDF (reference sequence). V dropped 5 bases and J dropped 7; count of bases not matched to a gene: 13. The CDR3 has 16 amino acids. The CDR3 DNA is TGTGCCACCAGCGGATGGATACAGGGGCGAGCTGAAAAACTGTTTTTT. Its translation is CATSGWIQGRAEKLFF.

About this clonotype itself: The junction and the germline gene differ at one end; a read error may be behind it. The rearrangement uses TRBV5-1 and TRBJ2-3; unclear D gene. In germline, CDR1 is SGHRS, CDR2 YFSETQ. The CDR3 is made up of 13 amino acids. The DNA of the CDR3 is TGTGCCAGCAGCTTAACTCTGGGAGATACGCAGTATTTT. Its protein product is CASSLTLGDTQYF.

The chain links TRBV5-1 to TRBJ2-6; D is possibly TRBD1 (7 bases). The CDR3 length is 20 residues. Trimming pared 4 bases from V and 3 bases from J, leaving 26 bases between. The germline gives CDR1 SGHRS, CDR2 YFSETQ. The CDR3 DNA reads TGCGCCAGCAGCCCCCCCGGACGCAGGGGGGTGAAGTATGGGGCCAACGTCCTGACTTTC. It is translated as CASSPPGRRGVKYGANVLTF.

The chain employs TRBV5-6 and TRBJ2-1; D call uncertain. Trimming left V 0 bases short and J 4 bases short, with 14 bases between. Germline CDR1 SGHDT, CDR2 YYEEEE. The length of the CDR3 is 16 residues. CDR3 region: CASSLVRRQNYNEQFF. DNA for the CDR3: TGTGCCAGCAGCTTGGTTCGACGGCAAAATTACAATGAGCAGTTCTTC. Drawing the rest from reference TRBV5-6 and TRBJ2-1, the complete variable domain is DAGVTQSPTHLIKTRGQQVTLRCSPKSGHDTVSWYQQALGQGPQFIFQYYEEEERQRGNFPDRFSGHQFPNYSSELNVNALLLGDSALYLCASSLVRRQNYNEQFFGPGTRLTVL.

This clonotype was detected only a few times. The chain couples TRBV10-3 to TRBJ2-5; no definite D call. This CDR3 region has 13 residues. The V and J ends lost 3 bases and 2 bases respectively, with 7 bases between them. Germline-derived CDR1 and CDR2 are ENHRY and SYGVKD. The CDR3 loop reads CAISEGRQETQYF. The CDR3 DNA reads TGTGCCATCAGTGAAGGCAGGCAAGAGACCCAGTACTTC.

This clonotype was observed a few times. The V call is TRBV6-5, the J call TRBJ1-1; TRBD1 might be the D (5 bases). There are 16 residues in the CDR3. Per germline, CDR1 MNHEY and CDR2 SVGAGI. Trimming cost V 4 bases and J 1 base, with 16 bases left between them. The CDR3 loop is CASSFRGVGSNTEAFF. Written as DNA, the CDR3 is TGTGCCAGCAGTTTTCGGGGGGTCGGATCGAACACTGAAGCTTTCTTT.

This clonotype was detected only a few times. This sequence joins TRBV5-1 and TRBJ2-1; weak D call: TRBD1 (6 bases). Germline CDR1 is SGHRS and CDR2 is YFSETQ. This CDR3 spans 16 amino acids. V was shortened by 4 bases and J by 5 bases, with 19 bases between the two germline ends. CDR3 sequence (DNA): TGCGCCAGCAGCCCGGCTCTCTGGGGGCGTAACAATGAGCAGTTCTTC. Encoded protein: CASSPALWGRNNEQFF. Looking up the rest from reference TRBV5-1 and TRBJ2-1 gives the full variable domain: KAGVTQTPRYLIKTRGQQVTLSCSPISGHRSVSWYQQTPGQGLQFLFEYFSETQRNKGNFPGRFSGRQFSNSRSEMNVSTLELGDSALYLCASSPALWGRNNEQFFGPGTRLTVL.

In this sample, this clonotype turned up a few times. This chain links TRBV29-1 with TRBJ2-5; a weak D match, TRBD1 (5 bases). CDR3 length: 14 residues. The V end was cut by 6 bases, the J end by 3 bases, with 17 bases between. Germline-derived CDR1 and CDR2 are SQVTM and ANQGSEA. In DNA, the CDR3 is TGCAGCGTCGGACACCGAATGCGCAAAGAGACCCAGTACTTC. Translated, it gives CSVGHRMRKETQYF.

This clonotype has a handful of counts. This chain connects TRBV20-1 to TRBJ2-1; TRBD1 matches 11 bases. Germline loops: CDR1 DFQATT, CDR2 SNEGSKA (reference sequence). CDR3 size: 16 residues. V shed 2 bases and J 3 bases; nucleotides not matched to a gene: 6. The CDR3 DNA is TGCAGTGCTAGATCCGAGGACAGGGGGCGCTACAATGAGCAGTTCTTC. This sequence encodes CSARSEDRGRYNEQFF.

This clonotype was picked up a small number of times. V gene TRBV10-3 combines with J gene TRBJ1-1, with D perhaps TRBD1 (6 bases). From germline, CDR1 is ENHRY and CDR2 SYGVKD. The CDR3 consists of 14 residues. The V gene lost 5 bases and the J gene lost 2 bases, with 12 bases spanning the gap. CDR3 residues: CAISSAGANTEAFF. CDR3 coding DNA: TGTGCCATCAGTTCAGCAGGGGCCAACACTGAAGCTTTCTTT.

V usage is TRBV20-1 and J usage is TRBJ2-3; 9 bases are shared with TRBD2. The J segment lost 4 bases and the V segment lost 3 bases, leaving 5 bases of the junction unmatched. This CDR3 has 14 amino acids. The germline V gene has CDR1 DFQATT and CDR2 SNEGSKA (reference sequence). CDR3 residues: CSASRSGSADTQYF. For the CDR3, the DNA is TGCAGTGCTAGTCGTAGCGGGAGTGCAGATACGCAGTATTTT.

V is TRBV29-1 and J is TRBJ2-7; 14 bases map to TRBD2. Per the germline V gene, CDR1 is SQVTM and CDR2 is ANQGSEA. The V segment lost 7 bases and the J segment 6 bases; nucleotides outside the gene matches: 8. The CDR3 totals 14 residues. CDR3 region: CSGYGTSGSGEQYF. CDR3 coding DNA: TGCAGCGGATACGGGACTAGCGGGAGCGGCGAGCAGTACTTC.

The V gene is TRBV5-1, the J gene TRBJ2-2, with 10 bases fitting TRBD1. Germline lookup yields CDR1 SGHRS and CDR2 YFSETQ. This CDR3 is built from 15 residues. V was clipped by 5 bases and J by 7 bases; unmatched bases: 8. The CDR3 bases are TGCGCCAGCAGTCGGGGACAGGGGAAAATCGGGGAGCTGTTTTTT. This encodes CASSRGQGKIGELFF.

This clonotype appeared a few times. The chain combines TRBV20-1 with TRBJ1-4; D remains unclear. CDR3 length: 14 amino acids. Germline values: CDR1 DFQATT, CDR2 SNEGSKA (reference sequence). Trimming removed 2 bases at V and 0 bases at J, with 7 bases between. CDR3: CSARLPSTNEKLFF. The DNA for the CDR3 is TGCAGTGCTAGATTACCCTCAACTAATGAAAAACTGTTTTTT.

The sample holds a few counts of this clonotype. The chain links TRBV18 to TRBJ2-1; D may match TRBD1 or TRBD2 (5 bases each). Germline values: CDR1 KGHSH, CDR2 LQKENI. The CDR3 extends over 14 amino acids. V gave up 4 bases and J gave up 8 bases, with 15 bases separating them. Written as DNA, the CDR3 is TGTGCCAGCTCACGGGGCTGGAGGCAGGATGAGCAGTTCTTC. It specifies CASSRGWRQDEQFF.

This chain's CDR3 is CASSGLRENGEQFF. The DNA for the CDR3 is TGTGCCAGCTCAGGTCTTCGGGAGAATGGTGAGCAGTTCTTC. The gene calls are TRBV18 and TRBJ2-1; D possibly corresponds to TRBD2 (6 bases). CDR3 size: 14 residues. The germline gives CDR1 KGHSH, CDR2 LQKENI. Trimming took 5 bases from V and 9 from J, leaving 17 bases between them.

In its sample, this clonotype was seen a few times. This chain connects TRBV29-1 to TRBJ2-1, with 9 bases lining up with TRBD2. The CDR3 is 14 residues long. Trimming took 6 bases from V and 0 from J; bases not matched to a gene: 3. CDR1 is SQVTM and CDR2 is ANQGSEA in the germline V gene. CDR3 in DNA: TGCAGCGTAAATAGCGGGAGCTCCTACAATGAGCAGTTCTTC. Its protein is CSVNSGSSYNEQFF.

In regard to this clonotype: Mismatch with germline at one junction end may stem from a read error. The chain has TRBV10-3 and TRBJ2-3, with D maybe TRBD1 (6 bases). CDR3 length: 12 amino acids. Germline V CDR1 and CDR2: ENHRY, SYGVKD. The CDR3 protein is CAIGQFTDMQYF. The CDR3 coding sequence is TGTGCCATCGGACAGTTCACGGATATGCAGTATTTT.

This clonotype turned up a few times. The chain carries TRBV3-1 and TRBJ2-3; 8 bases map to TRBD2. V lost 4 bases and J lost 4; bases outside the gene matches: 10. The CDR3 is made up of 16 amino acids. Per germline, CDR1 LGHDT and CDR2 YNNKEL (reference sequence). The DNA of the CDR3 is TGTGCCAGCAGCCGGCAAATAAGCGGGAGACCAGATACGCAGTATTTT. This sequence encodes CASSRQISGRPDTQYF.

This clonotype turned up a few times. The chain recombines TRBV5-1 with TRBJ2-4; D might be TRBD2 (6 bases). Germline V gives CDR1 SGHRS, CDR2 YFSETQ. V lost 3 bases and J lost 5, with 15 bases in between. CDR3 length: 15 residues. CDR3 protein: CASSSLRGAQNIQYF. The CDR3 bases are TGCGCCAGCAGCTCATTGCGGGGAGCACAAAACATTCAGTACTTC.

This clonotype came up a few times. The V call is TRBV5-1, the J call TRBJ2-1; D ambiguous. V shed 3 bases and J shed 2 bases, with 12 bases lying between them. Per germline, CDR1 SGHRS and CDR2 YFSETQ. This CDR3 comprises 15 residues. The CDR3 region is CASSYLVLAYNEQFF. The CDR3 region has the DNA TGCGCCAGCAGCTACCTAGTTTTGGCCTACAATGAGCAGTTCTTC. Using reference TRBV5-1 and TRBJ2-1 for the parts outside the CDR3, the full variable domain is KAGVTQTPRYLIKTRGQQVTLSCSPISGHRSVSWYQQTPGQGLQFLFEYFSETQRNKGNFPGRFSGRQFSNSRSEMNVSTLELGDSALYLCASSYLVLAYNEQFFGPGTRLTVL.

This chain connects TRBV20-1 to TRBJ2-1; tentatively, D is TRBD1 or TRBD2 (5 bases each). The germline gives CDR1 DFQATT, CDR2 SNEGSKA (reference sequence). The CDR3 extends over 14 amino acids. The V gene lost 3 bases and the J gene lost 4 bases, with 13 bases spanning the gap. The CDR3 DNA follows: TGCAGTGCTAGGGCGTCGGGACCGTACAATGAGCAGTTCTTC. This translates into CSARASGPYNEQFF.

V and J are TRBV5-1 and TRBJ1-1; D uncertain. Trimming pared 0 bases from V and 1 base from J, leaving 13 bases between. There are 16 residues in the CDR3. The germline V gene encodes CDR1 SGHRS and CDR2 YFSETQ. The CDR3 nucleotides are TGCGCCAGCAGCTTGGGTTTTTCGGGTGAGAACACTGAAGCTTTCTTT. Its protein product is CASSLGFSGENTEAFF.

The chain links TRBV7-9 to TRBJ1-1, with D maybe TRBD1 (5 bases). The V and J ends lost 2 bases and 8 bases respectively, with 9 bases between them. CDR1 SEHNR and CDR2 FQNEAQ come from the germline V gene (reference sequence). The CDR3 runs to 12 residues. DNA for the CDR3: TGTGCCAGCAGCTTAAAACAGGCGGAAGCTTTCTTT. Translated: CASSLKQAEAFF.

The chain joins TRBV5-1 to TRBJ2-3; maybe TRBD2 (5 bases). Trimming left V 5 bases short and J 2 bases short, with 18 bases between. The CDR3 contains 16 residues. Germline V gene lookup returns CDR1 SGHRS and CDR2 YFSETQ. As DNA, the CDR3 is TGCGCCAGCAGGTCGGAGCGGACCTTATACACAGATACGCAGTATTTT. Its translation: CASRSERTLYTDTQYF.